These 2 T cell receptor beta chains came from one sample sequenced in a study of technical replicates of blood from a few donors. Data came from immunoSEQ multiplex PCR; TCRdb stores just in-frame clones and leaves some out. The sample has 65,000 to 85,000 clones; roughly 98% are singletons. The source material was T cells isolated from PBMCs. These receptors were obtained from a human donor in good health.

The rearrangement joins TRBV6-5 to TRBJ2-3; 8 positions match TRBD2. CDR1 and CDR2 (germline): MNHEY, SVGAGI. Germline trimming cut 1 base from V and 1 base from J; bases unmatched to any gene: 4. The CDR3 covers 16 residues. The CDR3 region is CASSYYNSGGTDTQYF. In nucleotides, the CDR3 is TGTGCCAGCAGTTACTACAATAGCGGGGGCACAGATACGCAGTATTTT.

V usage is TRBV11-2 and J usage is TRBJ2-3; no definite D call. Germline V gene lookup returns CDR1 SGHAT and CDR2 FQNNGV. With 6 bases removed from V and 1 base from J, the gap between germline ends came to 8 bases. CDR3 size: 13 residues. CDR3 sequence (DNA): TGTGCCAGCAGGGTCGCGGGCACAGATACGCAGTATTTT. Its translation is CASRVAGTDTQYF.